This passage covers 21 T cell receptor beta chains from one sample sequenced in a study of blood T cells in healthy people across ages. For the second PCR, which ran for 7 to 11 cycles, a sample-barcoded 5' primer and a J-beta primer mix were used. TCRdb independently ran MiXCR on the 5' RACE reads; one entry per CDR3 protein. The table records about 640,000 distinct CDR3 sequences, around three fifths of them present only once. The sample comprised blood. These receptors originate from a man aged 55 to 70 in good health.

The rearrangement links TRBV5-1 to TRBJ1-5; 8 bases are shared with TRBD1. J was trimmed by 3 bases and V by 4 bases; bases with no gene match: 3. The CDR3 sequence is 14 residues long. CDR1 is SGHRS and CDR2 is YFSETQ in the germline V gene. CDR3 amino acids: CASSPTGDNQPQHF. CDR3 sequence (DNA): TGCGCCAGCAGCCCGACAGGGGACAATCAGCCCCAGCATTTT.

This clonotype was seen only once. The V and J genes are TRBV10-2 and TRBJ2-5; D call uncertain. The CDR3 runs 13 residues. The germline V and J ends were trimmed by 0 bases and 5 bases, with 7 bases remaining between them. Germline V gene data show CDR1 as WSHSY and CDR2 as SAAADI. CDR3 sequence: CASSESRRETQYF. In nucleotides, the CDR3 is TGCGCCAGCAGTGAGTCGAGAAGGGAGACCCAGTACTTC.

Of note for this clonotype: At one of its ends the junction is not consistent with the germline gene, which may arise from a read error. This chain joins TRBV24-1 and TRBJ2-2; D not resolved. Germline assignment: CDR1 KGHDR and CDR2 SFDVKD. The CDR3 is made up of 15 amino acids. In nucleotides, the CDR3 is TGTGCCACTAGTGATACATTTGCGAACACTGGGGAGCTGTTTTTT. Translated: CATSDTFANTGELFF.

This clonotype was counted only a few times. The chain combines TRBV20-1 with TRBJ2-5, with D maybe TRBD2 (6 bases). Near its end, the DNA agrees better with TRBJ2-7, so the J call may be wrong. The germline V gene has CDR1 DFQATT and CDR2 SNEGSKA (reference sequence). The CDR3 sequence is 12 residues long. The CDR3 region is CSAGTVSYEQYF. In DNA, the CDR3 is TGCAGTGCTGGGACTGTCTCCTACGAGCAGTACTTC.

The chain carries TRBV3-1 and TRBJ2-1; D gene uncertain. Deletions cut 1 base from V and 4 bases from J, with 11 bases between. Per the germline V gene, CDR1 is LGHDT and CDR2 is YNNKEL (reference sequence). This CDR3 comprises 15 residues. As DNA, the CDR3 is TGTGCCAGCAGCCAAGGATACCTACAATACAATGAGCAGTTCTTC. It translates to CASSQGYLQYNEQFF.

The chain carries TRBV5-1 and TRBJ1-2; D gene uncertain. V was clipped by 4 bases and J by 6 bases, with 10 bases between them. The germline V gene encodes CDR1 SGHRS and CDR2 YFSETQ. The CDR3 has 12 residues. The CDR3 bases are TGCGCCAGCAGCCCAGGTCTGGATGGCTACACCTTC. Amino acids: CASSPGLDGYTF.

This clonotype was observed a handful of times. This rearrangement joins TRBV29-1 to TRBJ2-1; 9 bases match TRBD1. The CDR3 loop spans 12 amino acids. Germline lookup yields CDR1 SQVTM and CDR2 ANQGSEA. With V trimmed by 7 bases and J by 4 bases, 2 bases remained unmatched. This CDR3 is CSAGQGYNEQFF. CDR3 bases: TGCAGCGCAGGACAGGGGTACAATGAGCAGTTCTTC.

CDR3 sequence reads: CASSLERQWLDEKLFF. The CDR3 bases are TGTGCCAGCAGCTTAGAACGACAGTGGCTGGATGAAAAACTGTTTTTT. The V and J genes are TRBV11-2 and TRBJ1-4; the D gene is possibly TRBD1 (5 bases). V was trimmed by 0 bases and J by 6 bases, leaving 14 bases between them. The CDR3 runs 16 residues. The germline V gene has CDR1 SGHAT and CDR2 FQNNGV.

The chain is built from TRBV6-1 and TRBJ1-6; 9 nucleotides line up with TRBD1. This CDR3 contains 15 residues. V lost 7 bases to trimming and J lost 4 bases; unmatched junction nucleotides: 5. Germline V CDR1 and CDR2: MNHNS, SASEGT. The CDR3 sequence: CASTRQGDYNSPLHF. The CDR3 DNA follows: TGTGCCAGCACCCGACAGGGGGATTATAATTCACCCCTCCACTTT.

The V gene is TRBV18, the J gene TRBJ2-7; perhaps D is TRBD1 or TRBD2 (6 bases each). There are 15 residues in the CDR3. The germline V and J ends were trimmed by 0 bases and 0 bases, with 9 bases remaining between them. Per germline, CDR1 KGHSH and CDR2 LQKENI. The CDR3 region has the DNA TGTGCCAGCTCACCACCGGGGGGCCGCTCCTACGAGCAGTACTTC. Amino acids: CASSPPGGRSYEQYF. Variable domain in full (rest from reference TRBV18 and TRBJ2-7): NAGVMQNPRHLVRRRGQEARLRCSPMKGHSHVYWYRQLPEEGLKFMVYLQKENIIDESGMPKERFSAEFPKEGPSILRIQQVVRGDSAAYFCASSPPGGRSYEQYFGPGTRLTVT.

For this clonotype: This may come from a read error, since a much larger clone is one base off. This rearrangement joins TRBV12-3 or TRBV12-4 to TRBJ2-5; D is undetermined. This CDR3 comprises 11 residues. V lost 5 bases and J 11 bases, leaving 12 bases between the germline ends. CDR3 DNA sequence: TGTGCCAGCAGTGCGTACAATGAGCAGTACTTC. It translates to CASSAYNEQYF.

The chain uses TRBV7-6 and TRBJ1-5; D remains ambiguous. CDR1 is SGHVS and CDR2 is FNYEAQ in the germline V gene. Trimming shortened V by 3 bases and J by 0 bases, and 15 bases separated the two germline ends. The CDR3 is 17 residues long. The CDR3 reads CASSLSLQTYSNQPQHF. The CDR3 DNA follows: TGTGCCAGCAGCTTGAGTCTGCAGACGTATAGCAATCAGCCCCAGCATTTT.

The chain combines TRBV2 with TRBJ2-1; 11 bases map to TRBD1. J was trimmed by 9 bases and V by 6 bases; bases with no gene match: 10. This CDR3 region has 15 residues. CDR1 and CDR2 from the germline V gene are SNHLY and FYNNEI. CDR3 amino acids: CASSIEGQGEVEQFF. The CDR3 nucleotides are TGTGCCAGCAGCATTGAGGGACAGGGGGAGGTTGAGCAGTTCTTC.

The chain recombines TRBV7-9 with TRBJ2-1, with D possibly TRBD1 on 5 matching bases. This CDR3 comprises 15 residues. Trimming left V 2 bases short and J 7 bases short, with 15 bases between. Germline values: CDR1 SEHNR, CDR2 FQNEAQ (reference sequence). The CDR3 is CASSLPLGAWNEQFF. CDR3 DNA sequence: TGTGCCAGCAGCTTACCGCTTGGGGCCTGGAATGAGCAGTTCTTC. The whole variable domain, remainder taken from reference TRBV7-9 and TRBJ2-1, is DTGVSQNPRHKITKRGQNVTFRCDPISEHNRLYWYRQTLGQGPEFLTYFQNEAQLEKSRLLSDRFSAERPKGSFSTLEIQRTEQGDSAMYLCASSLPLGAWNEQFFGPGTRLTVL.

This clonotype was counted a few times. The gene calls are TRBV24-1 and TRBJ2-5, with TRBD2 matching 10 bases. V trimming: 2 bases; J trimming: 4 bases; junction bases outside the gene matches: 3. The CDR3 sequence is 15 residues long. From germline, CDR1 is KGHDR and CDR2 SFDVKD. The CDR3, as DNA: TGTGCCACCAGTGATTCTAGCGGGGGTGGAGAGACCCAGTACTTC. Residues: CATSDSSGGGETQYF.

This clonotype has just a few counts. Just one base apart from a much larger clone, this may be a read error. For the CDR3, the DNA is TGTGCCAGCTCCGGGATTGGCACCTACAATGAGCAGTACTTC. The encoded protein is CASSGIGTYNEQYF. This sequence joins TRBV2 and TRBJ2-1, with D tentatively TRBD2 (5 bases). Judging by the DNA end, TRBJ2-7 fits better; the J call may be wrong. Per germline, CDR1 SNHLY and CDR2 FYNNEI. The CDR3 spans 14 residues.

The rearrangement joins TRBV6-5 to TRBJ2-1, with 7 bases aligning to TRBD2. Losses at the gene ends were 7 bases for V and 2 bases for J; bases not matched to a gene: 8. The CDR3 covers 15 residues. Germline V gene lookup returns CDR1 MNHEY and CDR2 SVGAGI. The CDR3 coding sequence is TGTGCCAGCACGAGCGGGGCTAGCACCTACAATGAGCAGTTCTTC. Translation gives CASTSGASTYNEQFF.

This clonotype has ten or more counts. The chain recombines TRBV18 with TRBJ2-7; maybe TRBD1 (5 bases). Germline loops: CDR1 KGHSH, CDR2 LQKENI. The CDR3 is made up of 13 amino acids. V shed 9 bases and J shed 2 bases, with 14 bases lying between them. CDR3 amino acids: CASSPPGTYEQYF. In DNA form, the CDR3 reads TGTGCCAGTTCCCCCCCAGGGACCTACGAGCAGTACTTC. Combining the CDR3 with reference TRBV18 and TRBJ2-7 gives the whole variable domain NAGVMQNPRHLVRRRGQEARLRCSPMKGHSHVYWYRQLPEEGLKFMVYLQKENIIDESGMPKERFSAEFPKEGPSILRIQQVVRGDSAAYFCASSPPGTYEQYFGPGTRLTVT.

This clonotype was counted many times. Here the CDR3 DNA reads TGTGCCAGCAGCTTCTCGAACATTGGTGAGCAGTTCTTC. This codes for CASSFSNIGEQFF. The chain carries TRBV7-8 and TRBJ2-1; no clear D gene. The length of the CDR3 is 13 residues. The germline CDR1 and CDR2 sequences are SGHVS and FQNEAQ. The germline V and J ends were trimmed by 3 bases and 9 bases, with 12 bases remaining between them.

The chain employs TRBV4-1 and TRBJ2-7; 9 bases match TRBD2. The germline V gene has CDR1 MGHRA and CDR2 YSYEKL. V shed 1 base, J shed 7 bases, and the junction held 11 bases outside the gene matches. The CDR3 is 16 residues long. The CDR3 DNA is TGCGCCAGCAGCCAAGGCGGGGGGGCCAGGAGAAATGAGCAGTACTTC. Translation gives CASSQGGGARRNEQYF.

The gene calls are TRBV24-1 and TRBJ2-5, with D possibly TRBD2 on 6 matching bases. Near its end, the DNA agrees better with TRBJ2-4, so the J call may be wrong. The CDR3 covers 12 residues. Germline CDR1 KGHDR, CDR2 SFDVKD. The DNA for the CDR3 is TGTGCCACCAGTGGGGTCGGGGGCATTCAGTACTTC. Encoded protein: CATSGVGGIQYF.